This T cell receptor (beta chain) was sequenced during a study of blood T cell repertoires in COVID-19 (dated by TCRdb to about 2020). Context from the whole study: Samples from collaborators originated in the United States, Italy and Spain and spanned both the acute and convalescent phases of COVID-19. The prospective study material was composed of cDNA or gDNA derived from T cells, B-cell-depleted T cells, or PBMCs. The dataset comprised deeply sampled blood TCRbeta repertoires from subjects exposed to, actively infected with, or recovered from COVID-19. The repertoires were made available in a free public database intended to serve as a resource for research on the immune response to SARS-CoV-2. The samples were drawn from the first 160 participants of the ongoing ImmuneRACE study and from over 950 subjects provided by 6 global collaborators. Nearly every sample came with metadata listing a de-identified subject ID, COVID-19 status, age in years and sex. Where available, HLA class I and class II types were obtained from metadata supplied by the sample provider rather than from assay-based typing.

Paper-wide results and their limitations: How much clinical and demographic metadata was included differed by source and by participant, and the metadata was provided uncurated.

The CDR3 spans 15 residues, from the cysteine through the phenylalanine. Just the 45-base CDR3 DNA is kept, in frame starting at base 1. The germline V gene yields MNHNS for CDR1 and SASEGT for CDR2. Deletion took 3 bases off V and 0 bases off J, with a span of 11 bases between the germline ends. TCRbeta CDR3 regions were amplified from genomic DNA by means of the immunoSEQ Assay, a bias-controlled multiplex PCR. The authors' analysis ran thus. Nucleated cell counts per sample were estimated from amplification of reference gene primers within the assay. To quantify the absolute abundance of each unique TCRbeta CDR3 rearrangement, sequence reads were collapsed and filtered. For each sample, productive Simpson clonality was calculated by taking the square root of Simpson's diversity index across productive rearrangements. TCRdb mirrors the immuneACCESS table, restricted to in-frame sequences. Some clones are absent from its copies; in checked studies, under half trace to an unresolved V gene, and the reason for the others is unknown. V and J calls and clone size are those listed in that table; D and trimming were worked out from the DNA. This sample lists around 83,000 clones; more than 80% were detected once. The ten largest clones capture less than 35% of the sample.

Concerning this clone itself: Its antigen is not yet known. No much larger clone exists at a distance of one base, and base qualities are not known.

Each collaborating institution followed its own protocols to collect whole blood in K2EDTA tubes. Collaborator samples were shipped for TCRbeta analysis as frozen whole blood, isolated PBMCs, or DNA extracted from either sample type. This receptor was obtained from a man aged 45-65 years with active or convalescent COVID-19. The sequence joins TRBV6-1 to TRBJ1-2; the D gene cannot be resolved reliably. What was sequenced was peripheral blood. The DNA sequence is as follows: TGTGCCAGCAGTGATTGGTCGGGGACTAACTATGGCTACACCTTC. This gives the protein CASSDWSGTNYGYTF.